This TCR beta chain was observed in a study of early T cells in non-severe SARS-CoV-2 infection. Across the whole study: The sequenced material was bulk RNA from unsorted whole blood, and its chains were unpaired.

Study observations and caveats: Matching with VDJdb favored anti-spike CD8 responses (missing private and CD4 specificities).

Each cDNA molecule carried a unique molecular identifier. TCRdb redid the calling of the 5' RACE reads with MiXCR, one entry per CDR3 protein. The sample consists of just under 60,000 distinct CDR3 sequences, about 8.9% of them appearing once. The CDR3 covers 14 residues. The junction had 4 bases not matched to a gene; V was cut back by 6 bases and J by 3 bases. CDR1 SGHVS and CDR2 FQNEAQ come from the germline V gene. This clonotype was seen once. Antigen unknown. Since a much larger clone is just one base distant, this may be a read error. The V gene is TRBV7-8, the J gene TRBJ2-7; TRBD1 matches 11 bases. The clonotype was recovered from an adult who was a healthcare worker with PCR-confirmed SARS-CoV-2 infection or an uninfected control (not recorded which). Sequencing used whole blood. The DNA of the CDR3 is TGTGCCAGCAGTGCCGGGACAGGGGGCTACGAGCAGTACTTC. This sequence encodes CASSAGTGGYEQYF.